This TCR beta chain was identified during a study of blood T cell repertoires in COVID-19. Across the study: Material from acute and convalescent COVID-19 was sourced from the United States, Italy and Spain.

TCRdb keeps only in-frame clones here, not all; method: immunoSEQ multiplex PCR. The sample yields roughly 410,000 clones, around 87% seen once. The table lists this clone with a few counts. Followed over time, Seattle patients had been enrolled while infection was active. In germline, CDR1 is SGDLS, CDR2 YYNGEE. The trim removed 4 bases at V and 2 bases at J, leaving 6 bases unmatched. The CDR3 covers 14 residues. The V and J genes are TRBV9 and TRBJ2-7; TRBD1 aligns across 7 bases. Sequencing was performed on peripheral blood. The receptor was derived from a woman aged 55-75 years with COVID-19, enrolled during active disease. Here the CDR3 DNA reads TGTGCCAGCAGCAGAGACAGGGTCCCCTACGAGCAGTACTTC. Translating gives CASSRDRVPYEQYF.